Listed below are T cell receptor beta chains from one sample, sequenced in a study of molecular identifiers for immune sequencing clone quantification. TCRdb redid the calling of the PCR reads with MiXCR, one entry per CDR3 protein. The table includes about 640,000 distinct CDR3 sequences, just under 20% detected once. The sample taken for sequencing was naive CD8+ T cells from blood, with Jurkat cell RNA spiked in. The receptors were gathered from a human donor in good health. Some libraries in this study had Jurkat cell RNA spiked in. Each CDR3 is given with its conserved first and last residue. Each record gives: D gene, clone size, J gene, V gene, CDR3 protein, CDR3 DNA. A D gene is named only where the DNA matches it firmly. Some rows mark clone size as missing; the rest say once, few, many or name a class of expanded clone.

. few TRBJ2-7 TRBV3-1 CASSQGLHPTYEQYF TGTGCCAGCAGCCAAGGACTACATCCGACCTACGAGCAGTACTTC
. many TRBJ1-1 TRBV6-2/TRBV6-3 CASSYFFMGPGVNTEAFF TGTGCCAGCAGTTACTTTTTTATGGGTCCGGGGGTGAACACTGAAGCTTTCTTT
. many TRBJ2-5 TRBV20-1 CSARFDDGQYF TGCAGTGCTAGATTTGACGACGGCCAGTACTTC
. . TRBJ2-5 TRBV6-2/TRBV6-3 CASSYSDYPGSGTQYF TGTGCCAGCAGTTACTCGGACTACCCGGGCTCGGGGACCCAGTACTTC
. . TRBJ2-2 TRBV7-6 CANSFTGRRGTGELFF TGTGCCAACAGCTTCACGGGACGGAGGGGAACCGGGGAGCTGTTTTTT
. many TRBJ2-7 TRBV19 CASSLSPGTGPYF TGTGCCAGTAGTCTAAGTCCCGGGACTGGCCCGTACTTC
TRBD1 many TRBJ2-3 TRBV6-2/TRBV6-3 CASTKRGQTLTDTQYF TGTGCCAGCACAAAGAGGGGACAGACTCTCACAGATACGCAGTATTTT
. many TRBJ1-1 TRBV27 CASRSPGVTEAFF TGTGCCAGCAGATCACCAGGGGTCACTGAAGCTTTCTTT
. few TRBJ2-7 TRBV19 CASRGPAPYEQYF TGTGCCAGCCGGGGGCCGGCCCCCTACGAGCAGTACTTC
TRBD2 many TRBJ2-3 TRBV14 CASSHTSGAPQDTQYF TGTGCCAGCAGCCACACTAGCGGGGCCCCACAAGATACGCAGTATTTT
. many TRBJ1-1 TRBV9 CASSSTPVGSTEAFF TGTGCCAGCAGCTCAACGCCGGTCGGTAGCACTGAAGCTTTCTTT
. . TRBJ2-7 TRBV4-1 CASNQGTSYEQYF TGCGCCAGCAACCAAGGGACCTCCTACGAGCAGTACTTC
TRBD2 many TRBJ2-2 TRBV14 CASSQESGRENTGELFF TGTGCCAGCAGCCAAGAGAGCGGGAGGGAGAACACCGGGGAGCTGTTTTTT
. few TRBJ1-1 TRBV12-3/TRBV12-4 CATGDNNLWTEAFF TGTGCCACCGGAGACAATAATTTATGGACTGAAGCTTTCTTT
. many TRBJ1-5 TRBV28 CASSLFRGAGGNQPQHF TGTGCCAGCAGTTTATTTAGGGGGGCCGGGGGCAATCAGCCCCAGCATTTT
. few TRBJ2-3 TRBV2 CASAGPWRTTSTDTQYF TGTGCCAGCGCCGGGCCTTGGAGGACGACCTCCACAGATACGCAGTATTTT
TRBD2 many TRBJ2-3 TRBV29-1 CSVKGLSRDTDTQYF TGCAGCGTAAAGGGACTATCTCGGGACACAGATACGCAGTATTTT
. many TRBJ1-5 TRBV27 CASGGVYSNQPQHF TGTGCCAGCGGGGGGGTATATAGCAATCAGCCCCAGCATTTT
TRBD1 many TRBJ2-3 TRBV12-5 CASGFGTGGADTQYF TGTGCTAGTGGTTTTGGGACAGGGGGCGCAGATACGCAGTATTTT
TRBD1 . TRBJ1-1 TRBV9 CASSVGGTGGTEAFF TGTGCCAGCAGCGTAGGGGGGACAGGGGGCACTGAAGCTTTCTTT
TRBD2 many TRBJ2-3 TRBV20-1 CSARDGAGSTDTQYF TGCAGTGCTAGAGATGGAGCGGGATCCACAGATACGCAGTATTTT
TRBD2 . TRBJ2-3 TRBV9 CASSVGLAGGLADMQYF TGTGCCAGCAGCGTAGGACTAGCGGGGGGCCTGGCAGATATGCAGTATTTT
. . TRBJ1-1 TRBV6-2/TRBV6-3 CASSYGVGDTEAFF TGTGCCAGCAGTTACGGGGTAGGGGACACTGAAGCTTTCTTT
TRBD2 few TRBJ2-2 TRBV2 CASSDTLAGGSSTGELFF TGTGCCAGCAGTGATACGCTAGCGGGGGGGTCCTCGACCGGGGAGCTGTTTTTT
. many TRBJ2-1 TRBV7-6 CASSPEGPVQFF TGTGCCAGCAGCCCCGAAGGACCCGTGCAGTTCTTC
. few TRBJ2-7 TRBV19 CASSLEGSSRIYEQYF TGTGCCAGTTCTCTCGAAGGATCCTCTCGAATTTACGAGCAGTACTTC
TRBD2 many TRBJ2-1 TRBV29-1 CSVASSGNSYNEQFF TGCAGCGTGGCTTCTAGCGGAAACTCCTACAATGAGCAGTTCTTC
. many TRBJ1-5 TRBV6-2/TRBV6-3 CASSTWGGRINQPQHF TGTGCCAGCAGTACCTGGGGGGGCCGGATCAATCAGCCCCAGCATTTT
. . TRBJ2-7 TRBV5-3 CASSLGPGQYF TGTGCCAGCAGCTTGGGCCCCGGGCAGTACTTC
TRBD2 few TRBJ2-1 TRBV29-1 CSVEGSGREGLRYNEQFF TGCAGCGTTGAAGGTTCGGGGCGGGAGGGCCTGCGCTACAATGAGCAGTTCTTC
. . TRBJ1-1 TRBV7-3 CASSLTVGSNTEAFF TGTGCCAGCAGCCTTACCGTGGGTTCGAACACTGAAGCTTTCTTT
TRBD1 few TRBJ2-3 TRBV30 CAWTRTGHADTQYF TGTGCCTGGACGAGGACAGGGCATGCAGATACGCAGTATTTT
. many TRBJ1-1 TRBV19 CASSIWVTNTEAFF TGTGCCAGTAGTATTTGGGTAACGAACACTGAAGCTTTCTTT
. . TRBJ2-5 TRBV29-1 CSVDIMGGGWETQYF TGCAGCGTTGATATCATGGGTGGGGGCTGGGAGACCCAGTACTTC
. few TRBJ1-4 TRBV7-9 CASSQRGDSNEKLFF TGTGCCAGCAGCCAGAGGGGTGACTCTAATGAAAAACTGTTTTTT
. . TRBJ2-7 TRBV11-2 CASSPDSYKQYF TGTGCCAGCAGCCCCGACAGTTACAAGCAGTACTTC
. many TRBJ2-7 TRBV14 CASSQVSRAEQYF TGTGCCAGCAGCCAAGTGAGTAGGGCCGAGCAGTACTTC
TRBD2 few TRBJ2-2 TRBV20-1 CSAPNVLSGRAANTGELFF TGCAGTGCCCCGAATGTTCTTTCCGGGAGGGCCGCTAACACCGGGGAGCTGTTTTTT
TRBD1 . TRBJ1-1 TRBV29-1 CSVTWGLTGAPEAFF TGCAGCGTGACATGGGGCCTAACAGGGGCCCCAGAAGCTTTCTTT
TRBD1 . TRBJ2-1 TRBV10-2 CASTWDRRNEQFF TGCGCCAGCACGTGGGACAGGCGTAATGAGCAGTTCTTC
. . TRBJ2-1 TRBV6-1 CASSNGGVGEQFF TGTGCCAGCAGTAACGGGGGAGTCGGTGAGCAGTTCTTC
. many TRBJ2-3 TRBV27 CASSYSFDLDTQYF TGTGCCAGCAGTTATTCGTTTGACTTAGATACGCAGTATTTT
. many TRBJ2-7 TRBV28 CASSPGQPEQYF TGTGCCAGCAGCCCAGGGCAGCCCGAGCAGTACTTC